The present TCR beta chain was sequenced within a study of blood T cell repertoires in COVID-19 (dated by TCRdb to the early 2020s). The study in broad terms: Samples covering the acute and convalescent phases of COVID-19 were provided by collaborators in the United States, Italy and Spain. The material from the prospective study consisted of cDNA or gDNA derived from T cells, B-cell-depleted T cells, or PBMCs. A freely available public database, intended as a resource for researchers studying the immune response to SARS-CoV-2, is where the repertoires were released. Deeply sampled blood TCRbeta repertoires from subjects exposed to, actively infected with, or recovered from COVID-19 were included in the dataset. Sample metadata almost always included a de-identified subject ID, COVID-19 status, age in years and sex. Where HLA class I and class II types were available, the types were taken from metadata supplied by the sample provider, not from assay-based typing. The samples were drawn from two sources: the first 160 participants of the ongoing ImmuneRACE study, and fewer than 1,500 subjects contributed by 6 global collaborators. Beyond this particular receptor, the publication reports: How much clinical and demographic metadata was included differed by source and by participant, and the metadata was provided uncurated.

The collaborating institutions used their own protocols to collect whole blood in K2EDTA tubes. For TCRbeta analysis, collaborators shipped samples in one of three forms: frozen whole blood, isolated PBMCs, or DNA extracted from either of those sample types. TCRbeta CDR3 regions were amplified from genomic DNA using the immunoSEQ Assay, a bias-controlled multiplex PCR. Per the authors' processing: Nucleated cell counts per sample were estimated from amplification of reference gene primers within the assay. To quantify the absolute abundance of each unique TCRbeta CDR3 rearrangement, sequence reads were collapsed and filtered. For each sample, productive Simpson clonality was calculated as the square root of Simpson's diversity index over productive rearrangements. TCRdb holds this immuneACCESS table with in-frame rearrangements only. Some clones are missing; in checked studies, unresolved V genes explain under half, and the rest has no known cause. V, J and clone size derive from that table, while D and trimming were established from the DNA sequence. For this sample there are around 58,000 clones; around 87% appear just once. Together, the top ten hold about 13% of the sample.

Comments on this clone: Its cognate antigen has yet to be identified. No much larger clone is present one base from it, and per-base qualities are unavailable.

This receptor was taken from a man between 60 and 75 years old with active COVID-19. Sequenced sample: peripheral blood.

The nucleotide sequence is given as TGTGCCAGCAGCCCCGTCCGGGGGGCCGCGAACACCGGGGAGCTGTTTTTT. Translation gives CASSPVRGAANTGELFF. The chain uses TRBV7-6 and TRBJ2-2; the D gene is perhaps TRBD2, on 7 matching bases. The CDR3, cysteine through phenylalanine, is 17 amino acids long. The sequence is cut down to CDR3 DNA, 51 bases in frame from base 1. The germline V gene gives CDR1 as SGHVS and CDR2 as FNYEAQ. V and J are truncated by 5 bases and 0 bases respectively, leaving an intervening sequence of 16 bases.